This TCR beta chain came from a study of T cell repertoires in cytomegalovirus infection. Study details: Both recently identified HLA-C-restricted and well-studied HLA-B-restricted CMV epitopes were used in the study.

MiXCR, applied by TCRdb to the reads, yields one record per CDR3 protein. The sample lists under 95,000 distinct CDR3 sequences, around half occurring once. This clonotype was observed a handful of times. The antigen is unknown. The starting material was CD8+ T cells from cultured PBMCs, obtained from culture after CMV antigen stimulation. The TCR originated in a human donor in good health (CMV status not recorded). Some clones in this sample may be carry-over from other donors' samples.

CDR3 sequence: CASSSGEGERGYTF. CDR3 DNA: TGTGCCAGCAGCTCCGGGGAGGGGGAAAGGGGCTACACCTTC. The chain combines TRBV7-9 with TRBJ1-2; D may be TRBD1 (6 bases). Germline values: CDR1 SEHNR, CDR2 FQNEAQ (reference sequence). Between the trimmed V and J ends, which lost 4 bases and 8 bases, there was a span of 17 bases. The CDR3 contains 14 residues.